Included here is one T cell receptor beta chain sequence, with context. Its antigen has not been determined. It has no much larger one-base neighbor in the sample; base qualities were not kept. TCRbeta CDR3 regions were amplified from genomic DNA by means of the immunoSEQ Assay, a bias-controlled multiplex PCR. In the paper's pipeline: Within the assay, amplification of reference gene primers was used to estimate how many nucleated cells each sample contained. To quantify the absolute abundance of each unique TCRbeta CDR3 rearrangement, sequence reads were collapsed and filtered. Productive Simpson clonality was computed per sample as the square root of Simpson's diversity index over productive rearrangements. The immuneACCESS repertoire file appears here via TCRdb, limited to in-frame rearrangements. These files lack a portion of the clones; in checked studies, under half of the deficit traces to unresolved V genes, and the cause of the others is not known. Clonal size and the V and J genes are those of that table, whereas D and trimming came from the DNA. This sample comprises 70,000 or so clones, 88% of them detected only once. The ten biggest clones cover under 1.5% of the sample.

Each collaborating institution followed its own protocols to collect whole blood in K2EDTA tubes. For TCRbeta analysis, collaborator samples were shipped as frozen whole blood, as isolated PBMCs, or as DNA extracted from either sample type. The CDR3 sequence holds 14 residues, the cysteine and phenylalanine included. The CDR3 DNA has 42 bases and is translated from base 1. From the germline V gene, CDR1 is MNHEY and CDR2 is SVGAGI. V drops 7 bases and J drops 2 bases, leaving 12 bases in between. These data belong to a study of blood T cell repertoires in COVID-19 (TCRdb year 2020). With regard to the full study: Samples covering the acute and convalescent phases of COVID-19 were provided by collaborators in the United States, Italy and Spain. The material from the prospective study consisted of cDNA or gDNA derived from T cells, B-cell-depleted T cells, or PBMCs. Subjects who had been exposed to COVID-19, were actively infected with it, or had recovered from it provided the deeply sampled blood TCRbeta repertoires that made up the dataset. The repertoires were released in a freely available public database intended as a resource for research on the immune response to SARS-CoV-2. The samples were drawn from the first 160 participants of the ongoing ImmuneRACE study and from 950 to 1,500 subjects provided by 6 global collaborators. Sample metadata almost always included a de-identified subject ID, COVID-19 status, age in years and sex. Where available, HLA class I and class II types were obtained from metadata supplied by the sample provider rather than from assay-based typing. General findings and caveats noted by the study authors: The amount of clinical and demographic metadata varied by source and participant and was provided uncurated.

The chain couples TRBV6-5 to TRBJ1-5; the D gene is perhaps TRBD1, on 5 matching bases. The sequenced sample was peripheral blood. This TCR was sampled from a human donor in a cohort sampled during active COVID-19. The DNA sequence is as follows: TGTGCCAGCAAGCGGGACGGCGGCAATCAGCCCCAGCATTTT. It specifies CASKRDGGNQPQHF.